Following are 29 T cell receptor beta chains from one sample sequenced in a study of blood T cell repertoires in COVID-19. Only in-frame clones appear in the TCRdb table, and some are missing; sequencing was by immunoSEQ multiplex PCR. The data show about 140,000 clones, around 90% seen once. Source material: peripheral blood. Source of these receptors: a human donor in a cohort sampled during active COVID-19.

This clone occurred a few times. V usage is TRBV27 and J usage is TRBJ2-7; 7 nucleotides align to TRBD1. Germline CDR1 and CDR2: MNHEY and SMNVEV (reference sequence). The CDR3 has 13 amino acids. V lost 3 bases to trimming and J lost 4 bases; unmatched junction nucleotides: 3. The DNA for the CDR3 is TGTGCCAGCAGTTTTTTACAGGGGTACGAGCAGTACTTC. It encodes CASSFLQGYEQYF.

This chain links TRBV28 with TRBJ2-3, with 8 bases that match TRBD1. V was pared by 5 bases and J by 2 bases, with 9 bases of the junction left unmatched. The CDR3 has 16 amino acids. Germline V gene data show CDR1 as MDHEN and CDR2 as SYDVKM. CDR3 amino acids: CASSPRRQGYTDTQYF. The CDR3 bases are TGTGCCAGCAGTCCAAGGAGACAGGGGTACACAGATACGCAGTATTTT.

CDR3 nucleotides: TGTGCCAGCAGCCAAGAAGGAAGGAGGGGAGCTAACTATGGCTACACCTTC. Amino acid sequence: CASSQEGRRGANYGYTF. V is TRBV4-2 and J is TRBJ1-2; D may be TRBD1 (5 bases). Germline V gene data show CDR1 as LGHNA and CDR2 as YNFKEQ. The V end lost 0 bases, the J end lost 0 bases, and 14 bases lay between the germline ends. The CDR3 spans 17 residues.

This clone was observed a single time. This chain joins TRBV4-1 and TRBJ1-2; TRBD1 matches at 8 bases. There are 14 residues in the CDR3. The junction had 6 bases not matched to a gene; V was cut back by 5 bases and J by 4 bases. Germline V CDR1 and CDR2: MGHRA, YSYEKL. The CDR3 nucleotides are TGCGCCAGCAGCACCGGGACAGGTCCCTATGGCTACACCTTC. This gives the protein CASSTGTGPYGYTF.

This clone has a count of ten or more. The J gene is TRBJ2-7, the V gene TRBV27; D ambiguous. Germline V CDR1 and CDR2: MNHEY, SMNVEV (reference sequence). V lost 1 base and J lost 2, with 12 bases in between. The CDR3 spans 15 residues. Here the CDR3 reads CASSLFSAPPYEQYF. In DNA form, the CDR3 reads TGTGCCAGCAGTTTATTCTCAGCGCCTCCCTACGAGCAGTACTTC.

The CDR3 sequence: CSVEAGPRGETQYF. As DNA, the CDR3 is TGCAGCGTTGAAGCGGGACCGCGGGGAGAGACCCAGTACTTC. The V call is TRBV29-1, the J call TRBJ2-5; weak D call: TRBD2 (6 bases). V lost 1 base, J lost 4 bases, and 13 bases lay in between. The CDR3 sequence is 14 residues long. CDR1 is SQVTM, CDR2 ANQGSEA, per germline.

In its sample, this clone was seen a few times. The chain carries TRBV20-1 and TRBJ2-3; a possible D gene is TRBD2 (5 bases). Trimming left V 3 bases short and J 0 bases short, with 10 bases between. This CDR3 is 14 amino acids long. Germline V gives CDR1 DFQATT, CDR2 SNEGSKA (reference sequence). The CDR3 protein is CSASVGISTDTQYF. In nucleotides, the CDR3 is TGCAGTGCTAGTGTCGGGATTAGCACAGATACGCAGTATTTT.

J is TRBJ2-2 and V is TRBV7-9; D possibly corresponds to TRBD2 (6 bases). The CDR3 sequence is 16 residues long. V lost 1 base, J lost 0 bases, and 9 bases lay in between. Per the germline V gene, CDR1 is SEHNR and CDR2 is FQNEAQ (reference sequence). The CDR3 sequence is CASSLGGGANTGELFF. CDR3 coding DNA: TGTGCCAGCAGCTTAGGGGGCGGGGCGAACACCGGGGAGCTGTTTTTT.

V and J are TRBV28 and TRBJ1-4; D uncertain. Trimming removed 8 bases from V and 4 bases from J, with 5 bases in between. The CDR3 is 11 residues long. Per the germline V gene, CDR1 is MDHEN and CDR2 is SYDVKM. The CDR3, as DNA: TGTGCCAGCCTACTTAATGAAAAACTGTTTTTT. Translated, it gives CASLLNEKLFF.

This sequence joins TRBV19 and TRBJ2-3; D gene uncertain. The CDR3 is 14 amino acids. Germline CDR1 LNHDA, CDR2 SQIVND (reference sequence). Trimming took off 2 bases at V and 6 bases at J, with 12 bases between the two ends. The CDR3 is CASSIQVVSDTQYF. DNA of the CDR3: TGTGCCAGTAGTATACAGGTAGTGTCTGATACGCAGTATTTT.

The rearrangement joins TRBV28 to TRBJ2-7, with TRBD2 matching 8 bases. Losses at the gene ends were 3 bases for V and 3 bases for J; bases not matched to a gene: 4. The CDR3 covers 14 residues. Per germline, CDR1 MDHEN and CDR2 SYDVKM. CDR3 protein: CASSFITSGYEQYF. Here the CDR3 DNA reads TGTGCCAGCAGTTTTATTACTAGCGGCTACGAGCAGTACTTC.

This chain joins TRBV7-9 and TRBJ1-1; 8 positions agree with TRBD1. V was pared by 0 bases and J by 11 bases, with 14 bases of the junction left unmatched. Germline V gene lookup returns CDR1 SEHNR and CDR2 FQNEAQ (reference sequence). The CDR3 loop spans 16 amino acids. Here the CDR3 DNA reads TGTGCCAGCAGCTTAGCCGCATTCCAGGGGGCGAGGACGGCTTTCTTT. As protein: CASSLAAFQGARTAFF.

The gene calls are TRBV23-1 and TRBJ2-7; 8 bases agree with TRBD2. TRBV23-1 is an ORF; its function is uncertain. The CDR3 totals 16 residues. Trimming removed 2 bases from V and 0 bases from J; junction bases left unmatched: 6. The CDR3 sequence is CASSQKESGSSYEQYF. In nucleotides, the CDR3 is TGCGCCAGCAGTCAAAAAGAGAGCGGGAGCTCCTACGAGCAGTACTTC.

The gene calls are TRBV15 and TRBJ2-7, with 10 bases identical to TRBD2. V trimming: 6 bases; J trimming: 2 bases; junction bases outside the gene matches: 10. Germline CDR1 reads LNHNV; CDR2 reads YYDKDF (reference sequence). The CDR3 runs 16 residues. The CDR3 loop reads CATSAFSLAGAYEQYF. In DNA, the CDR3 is TGTGCCACCAGTGCTTTTTCTCTAGCGGGAGCCTACGAGCAGTACTTC.

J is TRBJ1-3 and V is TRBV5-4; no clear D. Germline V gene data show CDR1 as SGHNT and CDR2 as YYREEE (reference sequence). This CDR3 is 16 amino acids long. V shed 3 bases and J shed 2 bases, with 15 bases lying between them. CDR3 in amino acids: CASSSGRAGPGNTIYF. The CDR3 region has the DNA TGTGCCAGCAGCTCGGGGAGGGCAGGCCCTGGAAACACCATATATTTT. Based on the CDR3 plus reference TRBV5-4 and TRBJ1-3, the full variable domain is ETGVTQSPTHLIKTRGQQVTLRCSSQSGHNTVSWYQQALGQGPQFIFQYYREEENGRGNFPPRFSGLQFPNYSSELNVNALELDDSALYLCASSSGRAGPGNTIYFGEGSWLTVV.

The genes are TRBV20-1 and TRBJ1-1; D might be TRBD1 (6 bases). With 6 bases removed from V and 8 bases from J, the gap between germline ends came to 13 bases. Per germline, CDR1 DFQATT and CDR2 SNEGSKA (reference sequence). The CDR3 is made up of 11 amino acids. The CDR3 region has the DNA TGCAGTGCCTATCCCGACAGGGAAGCTTTCTTT. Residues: CSAYPDREAFF.

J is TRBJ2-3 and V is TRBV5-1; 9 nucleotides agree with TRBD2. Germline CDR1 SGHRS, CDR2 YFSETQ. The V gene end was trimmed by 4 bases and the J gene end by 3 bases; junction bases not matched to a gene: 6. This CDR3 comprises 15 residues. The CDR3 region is CASSDGTSRTDTQYF. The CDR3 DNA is TGCGCCAGCAGCGACGGGACTAGCCGTACAGATACGCAGTATTTT.

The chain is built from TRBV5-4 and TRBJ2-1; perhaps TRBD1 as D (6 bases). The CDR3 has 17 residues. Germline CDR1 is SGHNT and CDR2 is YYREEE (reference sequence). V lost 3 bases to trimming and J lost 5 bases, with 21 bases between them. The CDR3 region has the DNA TGTGCCAGCAGCTCGGCCTACAGGGCATATATTGACAATGAGCAGTTCTTC. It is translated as CASSSAYRAYIDNEQFF.

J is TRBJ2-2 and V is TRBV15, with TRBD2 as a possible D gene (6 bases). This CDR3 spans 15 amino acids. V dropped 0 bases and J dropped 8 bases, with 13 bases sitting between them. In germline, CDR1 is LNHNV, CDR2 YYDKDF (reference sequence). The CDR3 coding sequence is TGTGCCACCAGCAGAGATTCGGGGGATAGGGGGGAGCTGTTTTTT. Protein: CATSRDSGDRGELFF.

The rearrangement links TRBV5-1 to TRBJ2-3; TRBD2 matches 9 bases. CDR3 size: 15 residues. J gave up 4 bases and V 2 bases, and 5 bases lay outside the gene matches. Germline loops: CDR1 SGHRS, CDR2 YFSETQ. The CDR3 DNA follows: TGCGCCAGCAGCTTCGCGGGGGGGCTCGCAGATACGCAGTATTTT. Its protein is CASSFAGGLADTQYF.

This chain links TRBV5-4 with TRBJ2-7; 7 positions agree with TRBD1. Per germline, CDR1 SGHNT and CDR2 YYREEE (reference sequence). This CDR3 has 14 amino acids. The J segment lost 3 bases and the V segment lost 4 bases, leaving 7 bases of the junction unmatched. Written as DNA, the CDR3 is TGTGCCAGCAGCCCCGGGACAGTAGGCTACGAGCAGTACTTC. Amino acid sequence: CASSPGTVGYEQYF.

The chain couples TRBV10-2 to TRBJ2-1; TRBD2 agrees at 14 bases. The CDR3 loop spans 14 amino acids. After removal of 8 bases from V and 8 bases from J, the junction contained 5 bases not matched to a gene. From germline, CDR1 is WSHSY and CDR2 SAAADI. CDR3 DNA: TGCGCCAGCTCCGGGACTAGCGGGAGCTATGAGCAGTTCTTC. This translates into CASSGTSGSYEQFF.

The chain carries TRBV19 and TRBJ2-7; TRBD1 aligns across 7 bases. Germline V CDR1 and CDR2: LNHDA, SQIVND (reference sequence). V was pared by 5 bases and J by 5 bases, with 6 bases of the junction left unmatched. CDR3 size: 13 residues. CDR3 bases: TGTGCCAGTAGTTCGGACAGGTTCCACGAGCAGTACTTC. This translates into CASSSDRFHEQYF.

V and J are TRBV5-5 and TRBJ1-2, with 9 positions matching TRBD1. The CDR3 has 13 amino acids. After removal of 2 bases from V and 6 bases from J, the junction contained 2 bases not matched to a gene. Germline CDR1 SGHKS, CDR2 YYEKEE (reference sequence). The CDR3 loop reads CASSFWDRDGYTF. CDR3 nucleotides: TGTGCCAGCAGCTTCTGGGACAGGGATGGCTACACCTTC. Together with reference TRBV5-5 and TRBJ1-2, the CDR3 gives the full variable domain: DAGVTQSPTHLIKTRGQQVTLRCSPISGHKSVSWYQQVLGQGPQFIFQYYEKEERGRGNFPDRFSARQFPNYSSELNVNALLLGDSALYLCASSFWDRDGYTFGSGTRLTVV.

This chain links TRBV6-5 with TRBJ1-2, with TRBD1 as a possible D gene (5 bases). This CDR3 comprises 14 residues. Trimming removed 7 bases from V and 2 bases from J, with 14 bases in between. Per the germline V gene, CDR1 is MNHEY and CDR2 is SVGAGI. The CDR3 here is CASILGDRNYGYTF. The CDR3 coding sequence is TGTGCCAGCATCCTGGGCGACAGAAACTATGGCTACACCTTC.

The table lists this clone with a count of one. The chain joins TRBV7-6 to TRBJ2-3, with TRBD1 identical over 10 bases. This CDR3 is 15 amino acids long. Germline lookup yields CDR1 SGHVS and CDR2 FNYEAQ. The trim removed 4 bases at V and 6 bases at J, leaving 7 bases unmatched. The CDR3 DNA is TGTGCCAGCAGCTCCCGACAGGGGGCAAGGGATACGCAGTATTTT. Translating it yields CASSSRQGARDTQYF.

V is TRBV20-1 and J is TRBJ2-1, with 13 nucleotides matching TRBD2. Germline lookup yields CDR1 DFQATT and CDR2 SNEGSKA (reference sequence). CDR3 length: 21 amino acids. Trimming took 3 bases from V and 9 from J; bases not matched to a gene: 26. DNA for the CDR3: TGCAGTGCTAGTCCCCCTCCGGGACAGCTTTTGACTAGCGGGGGGCCGAGTGAGCAGTTCTTC. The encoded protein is CSASPPPGQLLTSGGPSEQFF.

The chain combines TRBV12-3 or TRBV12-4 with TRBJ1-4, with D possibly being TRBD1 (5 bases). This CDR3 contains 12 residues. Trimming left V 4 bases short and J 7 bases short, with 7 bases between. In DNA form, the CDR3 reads TGTGCCAGCAGTTGGGGCCCTGAAAAACTGTTTTTT. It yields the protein CASSWGPEKLFF.

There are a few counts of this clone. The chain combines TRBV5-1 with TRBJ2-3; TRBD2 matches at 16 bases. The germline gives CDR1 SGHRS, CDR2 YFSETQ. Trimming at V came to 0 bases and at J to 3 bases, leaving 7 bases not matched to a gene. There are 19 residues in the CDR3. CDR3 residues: CASSLGAGLAGGETDTQYF. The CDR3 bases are TGCGCCAGCAGCTTGGGTGCGGGACTAGCGGGAGGGGAAACAGATACGCAGTATTTT.